Following are 10 T cell receptor beta chains from one sample sequenced in a study of immune evolution from preneoplasia to lung adenocarcinoma. The assay was immunoSEQ multiplex PCR, and TCRdb's table has in-frame clones only and misses some. The sample lists 20,000 to 25,000 clones, about 71% occurring once. Sequencing input: FFPE invasive lung adenocarcinoma tissue. The receptors originated from a person between 60 and 69 years old with lung adenocarcinoma.

The chain is built from TRBV28 and TRBJ2-7; D may match TRBD1 or TRBD2 (5 bases each). Between the trimmed V and J ends, which lost 5 bases and 4 bases, there was a span of 15 bases. Germline V gene lookup returns CDR1 MDHEN and CDR2 SYDVKM. This CDR3 has 14 residues. The DNA of the CDR3 is TGTGCCAGCAGTCTGTCGGGGCGTAGTTACGAGCAGTACTTC. Translated: CASSLSGRSYEQYF.

The chain carries TRBV2 and TRBJ2-2; D remains unclear. This CDR3 spans 13 amino acids. Looked up from germline, CDR1 is SNHLY and CDR2 is FYNNEI. V dropped 4 bases and J dropped 7 bases, with 10 bases sitting between them. The CDR3 region has the DNA TGTGCCAGCAGTGCCACCGAGGACGGGGAGCTGTTTTTT. Amino acid sequence: CASSATEDGELFF.

This clone was recorded only once. The chain employs TRBV5-1 and TRBJ1-1; D is uncertain. Trimming shortened V by 4 bases and J by 5 bases, and 12 bases separated the two germline ends. There are 13 residues in the CDR3. CDR1 SGHRS and CDR2 YFSETQ come from the germline V gene. The CDR3 is CASSSDPKTEAFF. DNA of the CDR3: TGCGCCAGCAGCAGCGACCCGAAGACTGAAGCTTTCTTT.

The J gene is TRBJ2-7, the V gene TRBV10-2; TRBD2 is a possible D gene (6 bases). The CDR3 totals 15 residues. Germline assignment: CDR1 WSHSY and CDR2 SAAADI. V lost 6 bases and J 7 bases, leaving 22 bases between the germline ends. In DNA form, the CDR3 reads TGCGCCAGCAGGGGGTTGGACGGGAGTCGAGGGGAGCAGTACTTC. Amino acid sequence: CASRGLDGSRGEQYF.

CDR3 coding DNA: TGTGCCAGCAGCCGGGGACTCTCGGCGGCCGGGGAGCTGTTTTTT. It specifies CASSRGLSAAGELFF. The chain carries TRBV11-2 and TRBJ2-2; D perhaps matches TRBD2 (6 bases). V lost 5 bases, J lost 6 bases, and 16 bases lay in between. The CDR3 consists of 15 residues. Germline V gene data show CDR1 as SGHAT and CDR2 as FQNNGV. The full variable domain, rest sourced from reference TRBV11-2 and TRBJ2-2, is EAGVAQSPRYKIIEKRQSVAFWCNPISGHATLYWYQQILGQGPKLLIQFQNNGVVDDSQLPKDRFSAERLKGVDSTLKIQPAKLEDSAVYLCASSRGLSAAGELFFGEGSRLTVL.

This clone has only a few counts. The CDR3 bases are TGTGCCAGCAGTTTCCTAATCGGTGAGCAGTTCTTC. Encoded protein: CASSFLIGEQFF. The rearrangement joins TRBV28 to TRBJ2-1, with unresolved D. The CDR3 runs to 12 residues. Germline V lookup: CDR1 MDHEN, CDR2 SYDVKM. V dropped 3 bases and J dropped 9 bases, with 9 bases sitting between them.

The chain couples TRBV21-1 to TRBJ1-3; the listed D gene, TRBD1, was not tested against the DNA. TRBV21-1 is described as a pseudogene. CDR3 length equals 18 residues. The DNA of the CDR3 is TGTGCCAGCAGCAAAGGGCCAGGTATCCACCCTTCTAGAAACACCATATATTTT. Amino acids: CASSKGPGIHPSRNTIYF.

The rearrangement links TRBV5-1 to TRBJ2-7; 13 nucleotides match TRBD2. CDR3 length: 15 amino acids. V was pared by 0 bases and J by 6 bases, with 3 bases of the junction left unmatched. Germline V lookup: CDR1 SGHRS, CDR2 YFSETQ. CDR3 DNA: TGCGCCAGCAGCTTGGTACTAGCGGGAGGGAGCGAGCAGTACTTC. Amino acid sequence: CASSLVLAGGSEQYF. The full variable domain, in which reference TRBV5-1 and TRBJ2-7 provide the parts outside the CDR3, is KAGVTQTPRYLIKTRGQQVTLSCSPISGHRSVSWYQQTPGQGLQFLFEYFSETQRNKGNFPGRFSGRQFSNSRSEMNVSTLELGDSALYLCASSLVLAGGSEQYFGPGTRLTVT.

The chain links TRBV14 to TRBJ1-4, with D possibly being TRBD1 (6 bases). Trimming took 3 bases from V and 11 from J, leaving 13 bases between them. Looked up from germline, CDR1 is SGHDN and CDR2 is FVKESK. The CDR3 spans 13 residues. For the CDR3, the DNA is TGTGCCAGCAGCCACGGGGACATCGGGAAACTGTTTTTT. Its protein is CASSHGDIGKLFF. Filled out from reference TRBV14 and TRBJ1-4, the complete variable domain reads EAGVTQFPSHSVIEKGQTVTLRCDPISGHDNLYWYRRVMGKEIKFLLHFVKESKQDESGMPNNRFLAERTGGTYSTLKVQPAELEDSGVYFCASSHGDIGKLFFGSGTQLSVL.

This clone was seen just once. The V call is TRBV29-1, the J call TRBJ1-4, with D possibly TRBD1 on 6 matching bases. Trimming removed 6 bases from V and 8 bases from J, with 19 bases in between. Germline lookup yields CDR1 SQVTM and CDR2 ANQGSEA. CDR3 length: 14 residues. CDR3 amino acids: CSVQKRGNGEKLFF. The CDR3 DNA sequence: TGCAGCGTGCAGAAAAGGGGGAATGGGGAAAAACTGTTTTTT.